These 16 T cell receptor beta chains share one sample of origin, sequenced in a study of T cells in Graves' hyperthyroidism and ophthalmopathy. What was amplified from RNA transcripts were TCR beta CDR3 regions. Carried out on the TCR CDR3, a first-round RT-PCR used the HTBI primer set. TCRdb recomputed calls from the multiplex PCR reads with MiXCR, one row per CDR3 protein. The data hold around 600,000 distinct CDR3 sequences, with 16% observed a single time. Sequencing was done on a sample of blood. The source is a woman aged 40 to 55 with Graves' ophthalmopathy.

The sample holds many counts of this clonotype. The chain uses TRBV2 and TRBJ2-1; the D is unclear. V dropped 6 bases and J dropped 4 bases, with 10 bases sitting between them. The CDR3 runs 13 residues. Germline values: CDR1 SNHLY, CDR2 FYNNEI. The chain's CDR3 is CASRPTEYNEQFF. The CDR3 DNA reads TGTGCCAGCAGGCCCACAGAGTACAATGAGCAGTTCTTC.

This clonotype appeared many times. This sequence joins TRBV2 and TRBJ2-7; D perhaps matches TRBD2 (7 bases). The V end was cut by 8 bases, the J end by 0 bases, with 11 bases between. The CDR3 is made up of 13 amino acids. The V gene's germline CDR1 is SNHLY and CDR2 FYNNEI. CDR3 coding DNA: TGTGCCAGCGGGGGGGCCTTCTCCTACGAGCAGTACTTC. It is translated as CASGGAFSYEQYF.

This clonotype was seen repeatedly, ten times or more. The chain recombines TRBV5-1 with TRBJ1-2; D perhaps matches TRBD1 (6 bases). Trimming cost V 0 bases and J 3 bases, with 12 bases left between them. Germline assignment: CDR1 SGHRS and CDR2 YFSETQ. The CDR3 is made up of 15 amino acids. The CDR3: CASSLEGGSYYGYTF. DNA for the CDR3: TGCGCCAGCAGCTTGGAGGGGGGGTCCTACTATGGCTACACCTTC.

The table lists this clonotype with many counts. The chain carries TRBV6-1 and TRBJ2-1; TRBD2 matches at 13 bases. Trimming at V came to 6 bases and at J to 2 bases, leaving 7 bases not matched to a gene. There are 17 residues in the CDR3. Germline V lookup: CDR1 MNHNS, CDR2 SASEGT. The CDR3 bases are TGTGCCAGCAGAATCGGGACTAGCGGGGACACCTACAATGAGCAGTTCTTC. This gives the protein CASRIGTSGDTYNEQFF.

This clonotype was detected only a few times. The chain combines TRBV4-1 with TRBJ2-5, with D unresolved. Germline V CDR1 and CDR2: MGHRA, YSYEKL. The V gene lost 1 base and the J gene lost 5 bases, with 11 bases spanning the gap. There are 14 residues in the CDR3. The CDR3 nucleotides read TGCGCCAGCAGCCAAGGCTGGCTAGGGGAGACCCAGTACTTC. Encoded protein: CASSQGWLGETQYF.

There are a few counts of this clonotype. This chain joins TRBV7-2 and TRBJ2-5; D might be TRBD1 or TRBD2, each matching 6 bases. Germline V CDR1 and CDR2: SGHTA, FQGNSA. Trimming took off 6 bases at V and 6 bases at J, with 23 bases between the two ends. CDR3 length: 16 residues. The CDR3 coding sequence is TGTGCCAGCAGTGAATTCGGGGGCGTCCGGGAAAAGACCCAGTACTTC. Its translation is CASSEFGGVREKTQYF. The full variable domain, its missing parts supplied by reference TRBV7-2 and TRBJ2-5, is GAGVSQSPSNKVTEKGKDVELRCDPISGHTALYWYRQSLGQGLEFLIYFQGNSAPDKSGLPSDRFSAERTGGSVSTLTIQRTQQEDSAVYLCASSEFGGVREKTQYFGPGTRLLVL.

This clonotype has ten or more counts. The V call is TRBV6-1, the J call TRBJ2-5, with D possibly matching TRBD2 (5 bases). The CDR3 is 16 residues long. The germline V gene has CDR1 MNHNS and CDR2 SASEGT. Trimming stripped 10 bases from V and 0 bases from J, with 21 bases between. CDR3 nucleotides: TGTGCCACCTACGCTCCCGGGCGGGCGAACCAAGAGACCCAGTACTTC. The encoded protein is CATYAPGRANQETQYF.

This clonotype occurred many times. The chain employs TRBV28 and TRBJ1-6; 9 bases are shared with TRBD1. After removal of 6 bases from V and 4 bases from J, the junction contained 4 bases not matched to a gene. This CDR3 comprises 15 residues. In germline, CDR1 is MDHEN, CDR2 SYDVKM. This chain's CDR3 is CASSLGQGYNSPLHF. CDR3 DNA: TGTGCCAGCAGCTTGGGACAGGGTTATAATTCACCCCTCCACTTT.

The table lists this clonotype with a few counts. V and J are TRBV10-3 and TRBJ2-3, with TRBD1 matching 10 bases. The germline CDR1 and CDR2 sequences are ENHRY and SYGVKD. J was trimmed by 3 bases and V by 6 bases; bases with no gene match: 3. This CDR3 has 14 residues. This chain's CDR3 is CAIRPGQGTDTQYF. CDR3 sequence (DNA): TGTGCCATCAGGCCGGGACAGGGGACAGATACGCAGTATTTT.

The rearrangement links TRBV5-6 to TRBJ2-3; D is unresolved. Trimming shortened V by 4 bases and J by 6 bases, and 18 bases separated the two germline ends. CDR1 is SGHDT, CDR2 YYEEEE, per germline. The CDR3 runs to 15 residues. The CDR3 DNA sequence: TGTGCCAGCAGCCCGTCGAGGCTCCGAGCGGATACGCAGTATTTT. This translates into CASSPSRLRADTQYF.

The chain uses TRBV24-1 and TRBJ1-1; 7 bases align to TRBD1. CDR1 and CDR2 (germline): KGHDR, SFDVKD. With 5 bases clipped from V and 7 bases from J, the junction kept 3 bases outside the gene matches. The CDR3 is 12 amino acids. CDR3 coding DNA: TGTGCCACCAGTGGACAGGGAGGTGAAGCTTTCTTT. Encoded protein: CATSGQGGEAFF.

There are a few counts of this clonotype. The chain has TRBV19 and TRBJ2-5, with 10 bases matching TRBD2. Per the germline V gene, CDR1 is LNHDA and CDR2 is SQIVND (reference sequence). The junction had 10 bases not matched to a gene; V was cut back by 5 bases and J by 13 bases. The CDR3 length is 13 residues. The CDR3 bases are TGTGCCAGTAGTCCCGGACTAGCGGCCCCTACGTACTTC. Translating it yields CASSPGLAAPTYF.

This clonotype was detected ten times or more. This rearrangement joins TRBV7-8 to TRBJ2-1, with TRBD2 identical over 10 bases. V lost 7 bases to trimming and J lost 13 bases; unmatched junction nucleotides: 4. Germline V gene lookup returns CDR1 SGHVS and CDR2 FQNEAQ. This CDR3 is built from 11 residues. CDR3 DNA: TGTGCCAGCACTGTAGCGGGGGGTCAGTTCTTC. This gives the protein CASTVAGGQFF.

This clonotype was counted at least ten times. This rearrangement joins TRBV10-3 to TRBJ2-7; 7 nucleotides align to TRBD1. Germline V gene lookup returns CDR1 ENHRY and CDR2 SYGVKD. The CDR3 has 14 amino acids. The trim removed 2 bases at V and 3 bases at J, leaving 4 bases unmatched. The CDR3 region is CAISEGGQLYEQYF. CDR3 nucleotides: TGTGCCATCAGTGAGGGGGGACAGCTCTACGAGCAGTACTTC.

This clonotype has just a few counts. The chain links TRBV6-2 or TRBV6-3 to TRBJ2-5, with D perhaps TRBD2 (6 bases). Deletions cut 0 bases from V and 5 bases from J, with 13 bases between. CDR1 and CDR2 from the germline V gene are MNHEY and SVGEGT. The CDR3 extends over 15 amino acids. The CDR3 protein is CASSYSTGAKETQYF. DNA of the CDR3: TGTGCCAGCAGTTACTCGACGGGAGCCAAGGAGACCCAGTACTTC.

This clonotype was observed a handful of times. This chain connects TRBV20-1 to TRBJ1-2; a possible D gene is TRBD1 (5 bases). Between the trimmed V and J ends, which lost 4 bases and 8 bases, there was a span of 20 bases. This CDR3 region has 14 residues. In germline, CDR1 is DFQATT, CDR2 SNEGSKA (reference sequence). The CDR3 protein is CSAKQSGIGGGYTF. The CDR3 DNA reads as TGCAGTGCTAAACAATCAGGGATAGGAGGGGGCTACACCTTC.